The 26 T cell receptor beta chains given below trace back to one sample, sequenced in a study of lymphopenia after photon versus proton radiotherapy. Clones were read by immunoSEQ multiplex PCR, and TCRdb kept only the in-frame ones, dropping some. The sample has 75,000 to 90,000 clones; around 82% are singletons. This sample comprised peripheral blood, obtained from a patient treated with proton-based radiotherapy. All receptors derive from a man aged 60 to 75 with pancreatic cancer.

This clone was found a few times. The chain joins TRBV19 to TRBJ2-1; the D is unclear. Germline values: CDR1 LNHDA, CDR2 SQIVND (reference sequence). CDR3 length: 13 residues. The V end was cut by 7 bases, the J end by 4 bases, with 11 bases between. The CDR3 loop is CASKTDLYNEQFF. CDR3 nucleotides: TGTGCCAGTAAGACGGATCTGTACAATGAGCAGTTCTTC. Variable domain in full (rest from reference TRBV19 and TRBJ2-1): DGGITQSPKYLFRKEGQNVTLSCEQNLNHDAMYWYRQDPGQGLRLIYYSQIVNDFQKGDIAEGYSVSREKKESFPLTVTSAQKNPTAFYLCASKTDLYNEQFFGPGTRLTVL.

The gene calls are TRBV11-2 and TRBJ2-3; TRBD2 aligns across 7 bases. V shed 9 bases and J 0 bases; nucleotides not matched to a gene: 6. The germline V gene has CDR1 SGHAT and CDR2 FQNNGV. The CDR3 length is 14 residues. CDR3 residues: CASNLGGSTDTQYF. The CDR3 DNA is TGTGCCAGTAACTTGGGGGGGAGCACAGATACGCAGTATTTT.

This clone was detected only once. The CDR3 DNA reads TGTGCCAGCAGTCGGGACAGGGGGTCGGAGGGCTACACCTTC. Translating gives CASSRDRGSEGYTF. The rearrangement links TRBV2 to TRBJ1-2, with 11 bases aligning to TRBD1. The V segment lost 5 bases and the J segment 8 bases; nucleotides outside the gene matches: 7. CDR1 is SNHLY and CDR2 is FYNNEI in the germline V gene. This CDR3 region has 14 residues.

The gene calls are TRBV7-9 and TRBJ2-1; D unresolved. Germline V lookup: CDR1 SEHNR, CDR2 FQNEAQ (reference sequence). The CDR3 totals 16 residues. V lost 0 bases and J lost 5, with 14 bases in between. The CDR3 nucleotides read TGTGCCAGCAGCTTAGCGTGGGCTAAGGCCAACAATGAGCAGTTCTTC. Translation gives CASSLAWAKANNEQFF.

The chain carries TRBV15 and TRBJ1-1, with unresolved D. The CDR3 loop spans 15 amino acids. CDR1 and CDR2 from the germline V gene are LNHNV and YYDKDF (reference sequence). Trimming took off 5 bases at V and 3 bases at J, with 16 bases between the two ends. CDR3 sequence: CATSPRGFGDTEAFF. The CDR3 bases are TGTGCCACCAGCCCGAGAGGGTTTGGGGACACTGAAGCTTTCTTT.

The chain combines TRBV7-6 with TRBJ2-1; 14 bases agree with TRBD2. The CDR3 runs to 20 residues. V shed 2 bases and J 2 bases; nucleotides not matched to a gene: 11. Germline V gives CDR1 SGHVS, CDR2 FNYEAQ. This chain's CDR3 is CASSLIGTSGRVVTYNEQFF. CDR3 nucleotides: TGTGCCAGCAGCTTAATAGGGACTAGCGGGAGAGTGGTAACCTACAATGAGCAGTTCTTC. The full variable domain, with the rest looked up from reference TRBV7-6 and TRBJ2-1, is GAGVSQSPRYKVTKRGQDVALRCDPISGHVSLYWYRQALGQGPEFLTYFNYEAQQDKSGLPNDRFSAERPEGSISTLTIQRTEQRDSAMYRCASSLIGTSGRVVTYNEQFFGPGTRLTVL.

The rearrangement links TRBV10-1 to TRBJ2-3; the D gene is possibly TRBD1 (5 bases). Trimming left V 2 bases short and J 6 bases short, with 6 bases between. Germline V CDR1 and CDR2: WNHNN, SYGVQD (reference sequence). The CDR3 extends over 12 amino acids. CDR3 bases: TGCGCCAGCAGTGAGGGGGCTGATACGCAGTATTTT. Its translation: CASSEGADTQYF.

This clone has just one count. V and J are TRBV10-1 and TRBJ2-1; the match to TRBD2 covers 9 bases. The V segment lost 3 bases and the J segment 5 bases; nucleotides outside the gene matches: 8. The V gene's germline CDR1 is WNHNN and CDR2 SYGVQD (reference sequence). CDR3 length equals 16 residues. The CDR3 protein is CASSEAAGLAHNEQFF. The CDR3, as DNA: TGCGCCAGCAGTGAAGCAGCGGGACTAGCCCACAATGAGCAGTTCTTC.

The chain has TRBV6-5 and TRBJ1-5, with D unclear. This CDR3 has 13 amino acids. Trimming took 2 bases from V and 11 from J, leaving 13 bases between them. The germline V gene has CDR1 MNHEY and CDR2 SVGAGI. The CDR3 loop is CASSYGGGQAQHF. The DNA for the CDR3 is TGTGCCAGCAGTTACGGAGGAGGGCAGGCCCAGCATTTT.

This chain uses TRBV7-2 with TRBJ2-1, with 14 nucleotides matching TRBD2. Germline loops: CDR1 SGHTA, CDR2 FQGNSA. Germline trimming cut 2 bases from V and 2 bases from J; bases unmatched to any gene: 8. The length of the CDR3 is 19 residues. CDR3 region: CASSLMTSGRAAPYNEQFF. CDR3 DNA: TGTGCCAGCAGCTTAATGACTAGCGGGAGGGCGGCCCCCTACAATGAGCAGTTCTTC.

This chain connects TRBV28 to TRBJ1-5; D may be TRBD1 (5 bases). The length of the CDR3 is 15 residues. Germline CDR1 reads MDHEN; CDR2 reads SYDVKM. V lost 3 bases to trimming and J lost 6 bases, with 15 bases between them. The CDR3 protein is CASSFVKAGGQPQHF. The CDR3 nucleotides are TGTGCCAGCAGTTTTGTAAAGGCGGGGGGTCAGCCCCAGCATTTT.

This chain uses TRBV30 with TRBJ1-2; D gene unclear. This CDR3 has 15 residues. V was trimmed by 0 bases and J by 4 bases, leaving 15 bases between them. Germline CDR1 and CDR2: GTSNPN and SVGIG (reference sequence). CDR3 bases: TGTGCCTGGAGTGTACTGCTGGCCGGATCCTATGGCTACACCTTC. This gives the protein CAWSVLLAGSYGYTF.

The chain is built from TRBV21-1 and TRBJ2-3. TRBV21-1 is marked as a pseudogene. The CDR3 has 17 residues. The CDR3 reads CAPSLGPGPSSTDTQYF. In DNA, the CDR3 is TGTGCCCCGTCTCTCGGGCCGGGTCCCTCTAGCACAGATACGCAGTATTTT.

The V and J genes are TRBV11-3 and TRBJ2-3; the match to TRBD2 covers 12 bases. The CDR3 runs 16 residues. The V gene end was trimmed by 4 bases and the J gene end by 4 bases; junction bases not matched to a gene: 6. CDR1 and CDR2 from the germline V gene are SGHNT and YENEEA. The CDR3 DNA reads TGTGCCAGCAGCTCCACGACTAGCGGGAGTCCAGATACGCAGTATTTT. Translated, it gives CASSSTTSGSPDTQYF.

The chain joins TRBV6-5 to TRBJ1-3; D is ambiguous. V lost 6 bases to trimming and J lost 8 bases, with 8 bases between them. This CDR3 has 11 residues. CDR1 is MNHEY, CDR2 SVGAGI, per germline. The CDR3 spells CASSPMDTIYF. DNA of the CDR3: TGTGCCAGCAGCCCAATGGACACCATATATTTT.

The chain links TRBV28 to TRBJ2-7; D is perhaps TRBD1 (5 bases). Germline loops: CDR1 MDHEN, CDR2 SYDVKM. V was cut by 5 bases and J by 1 base, with 12 bases left in between. This CDR3 is 14 amino acids long. In DNA, the CDR3 is TGTGCCAGCAGTCCCGGACATCAATCCTACGAGCAGTACTTC. Protein: CASSPGHQSYEQYF.

The chain employs TRBV19 and TRBJ2-5; TRBD2 aligns across 9 bases. The CDR3 consists of 14 residues. The junction had 7 bases not matched to a gene; V was cut back by 6 bases and J by 5 bases. Germline CDR1 LNHDA, CDR2 SQIVND (reference sequence). The CDR3 loop reads CASRDSGSGETQYF. DNA for the CDR3: TGTGCCAGTAGGGATAGCGGGAGTGGGGAGACCCAGTACTTC.

V and J are TRBV13 and TRBJ2-2; D may match TRBD1 or TRBD2 (5 bases each). Germline V gives CDR1 PRHDT, CDR2 FYEKMQ (reference sequence). The CDR3 runs to 17 residues. V lost 4 bases and J 5 bases, leaving 20 bases between the germline ends. The CDR3 spells CASSSGPRQGETGELFF. In DNA form, the CDR3 reads TGTGCCAGCAGCTCTGGCCCCCGGCAGGGAGAAACCGGGGAGCTGTTTTTT.

The V gene is TRBV4-2, the J gene TRBJ1-2; no clear D. The CDR3 runs 16 residues. Per the germline V gene, CDR1 is LGHNA and CDR2 is YNFKEQ. V lost 1 base to trimming and J lost 0 bases, with 12 bases between them. As DNA, the CDR3 is TGTGCCAGCAGCCAAGTAGGCGGCAGAACTAACTATGGCTACACCTTC. Its translation is CASSQVGGRTNYGYTF.

The CDR3 nucleotides read TGTGCCAGCAGTTTTGGGGAGGGATCGGGCGTGACGGCAAATGAGCAGTTCTTC. It yields the protein CASSFGEGSGVTANEQFF. This chain connects TRBV27 to TRBJ2-1; 7 bases align to TRBD2. V shed 3 bases and J 7 bases; nucleotides not matched to a gene: 18. This CDR3 is 18 amino acids long. Germline V gene lookup returns CDR1 MNHEY and CDR2 SMNVEV (reference sequence).

This clone was found a few times. The chain couples TRBV9 to TRBJ2-3; TRBD2 aligns across 7 bases. After removal of 8 bases from V and 3 bases from J, the junction contained 21 bases not matched to a gene. Germline CDR1 is SGDLS and CDR2 is YYNGEE. CDR3 length: 18 residues. The CDR3 region is CASSTNSVPSGGTDTQYF. DNA of the CDR3: TGTGCCAGTTCTACGAACAGCGTTCCATCGGGGGGTACAGATACGCAGTATTTT.

This chain links TRBV6-1 with TRBJ2-7; 10 bases map to TRBD2. The trim removed 7 bases at V and 2 bases at J, leaving 8 bases unmatched. There are 15 residues in the CDR3. CDR1 is MNHNS and CDR2 is SASEGT in the germline V gene. CDR3 amino acids: CASKLAGSYPYEQYF. The DNA of the CDR3 is TGTGCCAGCAAACTAGCGGGATCTTACCCCTACGAGCAGTACTTC.

The chain carries TRBV7-8 and TRBJ2-7; 9 bases align to TRBD2. The CDR3 consists of 15 residues. CDR1 is SGHVS, CDR2 FQNEAQ, per germline. Germline trimming cut 0 bases from V and 4 bases from J; bases unmatched to any gene: 4. The CDR3 DNA sequence: TGTGCCAGCAGCTTAGCCGGACTAGCGCAATACGAGCAGTACTTC. Amino acid sequence: CASSLAGLAQYEQYF.

The chain combines TRBV7-6 with TRBJ2-2; 7 bases align to TRBD2. The germline V gene encodes CDR1 SGHVS and CDR2 FNYEAQ. This CDR3 has 18 amino acids. Trimming cost V 0 bases and J 0 bases; bases outside gene matches: 7. CDR3 DNA sequence: TGTGCCAGCAGCTTAGCGGTAGCTAGCGGAGCGAACACCGGGGAGCTGTTTTTT. Protein sequence: CASSLAVASGANTGELFF. Filled out from reference TRBV7-6 and TRBJ2-2, the complete variable domain reads GAGVSQSPRYKVTKRGQDVALRCDPISGHVSLYWYRQALGQGPEFLTYFNYEAQQDKSGLPNDRFSAERPEGSISTLTIQRTEQRDSAMYRCASSLAVASGANTGELFFGEGSRLTVL.

This clone has just a few counts. This chain joins TRBV27 and TRBJ2-1; D remains ambiguous. CDR1 is MNHEY and CDR2 is SMNVEV in the germline V gene (reference sequence). Trimming took off 6 bases at V and 4 bases at J, with 10 bases between the two ends. The CDR3 is made up of 13 amino acids. CDR3 coding DNA: TGTGCCAGCAGGGATACAATTTACAATGAGCAGTTCTTC. Translation gives CASRDTIYNEQFF.

The chain carries TRBV5-6 and TRBJ1-5, with D uncertain. V lost 3 bases, J lost 9 bases, and 13 bases lay in between. This CDR3 contains 13 residues. Germline assignment: CDR1 SGHDT and CDR2 YYEEEE. CDR3 residues: CASSSGPLGPQHF. The DNA for the CDR3 is TGTGCCAGCAGCTCCGGGCCCCTAGGGCCCCAGCATTTT.